The entry that follows covers one T cell receptor (beta chain) sequence. The entry originates in a study of blood T cell repertoires in COVID-19. The table came from immunoSEQ multiplex PCR; TCRdb's copy has only in-frame clones and leaves some out. The table lists some 150,000 clones, roughly four fifths of them singletons. V shed 4 bases and J shed 3 bases, with 14 bases lying between them. CDR1 and CDR2 (germline): SGHNT, YYREEE (reference sequence). The CDR3 is made up of 14 amino acids. The receptor was derived from a human donor with acute or convalescent COVID-19. The donor label of this sample is uncertain. The sample taken for sequencing was peripheral blood. The chain uses TRBV5-4 and TRBJ2-7, with D perhaps matching TRBD1 (5 bases). The CDR3 nucleotides read TGTGCCAGCAGCCGTCAGGGTAACCTCTACGAGCAGTACGTC. Its translation is CASSRQGNLYEQYV.